Reported below is one T cell receptor (beta chain). Its antigen is still unknown. The sample originates from a study of graft-versus-host responses after intestinal transplantation. On the study more broadly: Recipients received multivisceral, liver-intestinal, or isolated intestinal transplants. General study findings and limits: There were GvH clones found in recipient marrow, and some of them appeared first in ileum or blood. Association was observed between peak circulating GvH clone levels and early post-transplant HvG declines.

The germline gives CDR1 SNHLY, CDR2 FYNNEI. V shed 6 bases and J 0 bases; nucleotides not matched to a gene: 4. The CDR3 loop spans 15 amino acids. The method was immunoSEQ multiplex PCR; TCRdb's version includes in-frame clones alone and lacks a portion of them. In the table there are 100,000 to 130,000 clones, about 87% of which are singletons. The chain uses TRBV2 and TRBJ1-5, with 8 bases lining up with TRBD1. The sequences come from unstimulated CD4+ T cells sorted from spleen or lymph node cells, collected before transplant. The clonotype comes from a human donor who was the organ donor for an intestinal transplant. Here the CDR3 reads CASRGDRISNQPQHF. DNA for the CDR3: TGTGCCAGCAGGGGGGACAGGATTAGCAATCAGCCCCAGCATTTT.